The 27 T cell receptor beta chains given below trace back to one sample, sequenced in a study of blood T cell repertoires in COVID-19. Assay: immunoSEQ multiplex PCR; the TCRdb copy retains only in-frame clones and omits some. The sample has about 54,000 clones, 85% to 90% seen once. The material sequenced was peripheral blood. The receptors shown here come from a human donor in a cohort sampled during active COVID-19.

The chain employs TRBV5-1 and TRBJ1-2, with D possibly being TRBD1 (6 bases). Trimming stripped 4 bases from V and 8 bases from J, with 18 bases between. Germline CDR1 reads SGHRS; CDR2 reads YFSETQ. This CDR3 has 14 residues. CDR3 DNA sequence: TGCGCCAGCAGCCTTCAGGACAGACCTCTGGGCTACACCTTC. Translation: CASSLQDRPLGYTF.

This chain uses TRBV4-2 with TRBJ2-7; 10 bases line up with TRBD2. The J segment lost 5 bases and the V segment lost 3 bases, leaving 13 bases of the junction unmatched. The V gene's germline CDR1 is LGHNA and CDR2 YNFKEQ. The CDR3 sequence is 17 residues long. The CDR3 nucleotides are TGTGCCAGCAGCCACAACCTTCCAGCGGGAGGGCCCGACGAGCAGTACTTC. This gives the protein CASSHNLPAGGPDEQYF.

The rearrangement links TRBV6-5 to TRBJ1-2; no reliable D call. Trimming pared 6 bases from V and 8 bases from J, leaving 22 bases between. Germline V gene data show CDR1 as MNHEY and CDR2 as SVGAGI. The CDR3 is 15 amino acids. CDR3 DNA: TGTGCCAGCAGAGCAGAGACACTCTCCCAATTGGGCTACACCTTC. Its protein product is CASRAETLSQLGYTF.

The V call is TRBV5-6, the J call TRBJ2-7, with 11 bases aligning to TRBD2. The CDR3 consists of 15 residues. The V gene end was trimmed by 4 bases and the J gene end by 4 bases; junction bases not matched to a gene: 7. Germline-derived CDR1 and CDR2 are SGHDT and YYEEEE. The CDR3 reads CASSPVAGGLYEQYF. The CDR3 DNA reads as TGTGCCAGCAGCCCCGTAGCGGGAGGGCTGTACGAGCAGTACTTC.

V and J are TRBV11-2 and TRBJ2-3, with TRBD1 identical over 7 bases. Trimming took 3 bases from V and 4 from J; bases not matched to a gene: 4. Per the germline V gene, CDR1 is SGHAT and CDR2 is FQNNGV. The CDR3 covers 14 residues. The CDR3 sequence is CASSFGQGADTQYF. As DNA, the CDR3 is TGTGCCAGCAGCTTTGGCCAGGGGGCAGATACGCAGTATTTT.

The gene calls are TRBV6-5 and TRBJ1-2; D possibly corresponds to TRBD1 (6 bases). The CDR3 is 13 residues long. Germline-derived CDR1 and CDR2 are MNHEY and SVGAGI. The ends were cut back, 6 bases at V and 5 bases at J, with 13 bases in the middle. The CDR3 is CASSDGQRYGYTF. CDR3 in DNA: TGTGCCAGCAGCGATGGACAGAGATATGGCTACACCTTC.

The table lists this clone with a count of one. The chain is built from TRBV10-3 and TRBJ2-2, with 10 bases that match TRBD1. The V gene's germline CDR1 is ENHRY and CDR2 SYGVKD. V dropped 6 bases and J dropped 3; count of bases not matched to a gene: 10. This CDR3 spans 17 amino acids. CDR3 coding DNA: TGTGCCATCAGGGGACAGGGGCGTCCCTCCGACACCGGGGAGCTGTTTTTT. Translating gives CAIRGQGRPSDTGELFF.

This chain links TRBV28 with TRBJ2-3; TRBD2 matches at 9 bases. Trimming cost V 7 bases and J 4 bases; bases outside gene matches: 9. The germline gives CDR1 MDHEN, CDR2 SYDVKM. The CDR3 has 15 residues. The CDR3 region is CASNLAGSFADTQYF. In DNA, the CDR3 is TGTGCCAGCAACCTAGCGGGATCGTTCGCAGATACGCAGTATTTT.

This clone was detected only once. J is TRBJ2-5 and V is TRBV28, with 7 bases matching TRBD1. The V gene end was trimmed by 2 bases and the J gene end by 1 base; junction bases not matched to a gene: 4. The CDR3 contains 15 residues. Germline V lookup: CDR1 MDHEN, CDR2 SYDVKM. CDR3 sequence (DNA): TGTGCCAGCAGTTTACTACAGGGGCCCCAAGAGACCCAGTACTTC. Translating it yields CASSLLQGPQETQYF.

This sequence joins TRBV3-1 (or the pseudogene TRBV3-2) and TRBJ2-3; 12 bases line up with TRBD2. This CDR3 has 18 amino acids. Per the germline V gene, CDR1 is LGHDT and CDR2 is YNNKEL (reference sequence). The V gene end was trimmed by 4 bases and the J gene end by 4 bases; junction bases not matched to a gene: 12. CDR3 sequence reads: CASSLGLTSGGYADTQYF. In DNA form, the CDR3 reads TGTGCCAGCAGCCTCGGATTGACTAGCGGGGGATATGCAGATACGCAGTATTTT.

The J gene is TRBJ2-3, the V gene TRBV6-6, with 8 positions matching TRBD2. This CDR3 spans 14 amino acids. V gave up 6 bases and J gave up 5 bases; unmatched junction bases: 7. The germline CDR1 and CDR2 sequences are MNHNY and SVGAGI (reference sequence). CDR3 region: CASRAGGPGDTQYF. Written as DNA, the CDR3 is TGTGCCAGCAGGGCGGGGGGTCCGGGAGATACGCAGTATTTT.

The gene calls are TRBV21-1 and TRBJ1-6; the tabulated D call, TRBD1, remains unverified against the DNA. TRBV21-1 is recorded as a pseudogene. The CDR3 covers 19 residues. The CDR3 loop is CASSKEGPQGSSYNSPLHF. Here the CDR3 DNA reads TGTGCCAGCAGCAAAGAGGGACCCCAGGGGAGCTCCTATAATTCACCCCTCCACTTT.

This chain links TRBV5-6 with TRBJ2-1, with 13 bases aligning to TRBD2. V trimming: 4 bases; J trimming: 10 bases; junction bases outside the gene matches: 8. From germline, CDR1 is SGHDT and CDR2 YYEEEE. This CDR3 has 15 amino acids. This chain's CDR3 is CASSLGWGLAGEQFF. The CDR3 DNA follows: TGTGCCAGCAGCCTGGGTTGGGGACTAGCGGGAGAGCAGTTCTTC.

Comment on this clone: In the same sample, other DNA sequences code for this CDR3. The chain employs TRBV7-9 and TRBJ1-4, with D perhaps TRBD1 (6 bases). Germline CDR1 SEHNR, CDR2 FQNEAQ (reference sequence). The ends were cut back, 4 bases at V and 4 bases at J, with 10 bases in the middle. CDR3 size: 14 residues. CDR3 amino acids: CASSSGTLNEKLFF. CDR3 sequence (DNA): TGTGCCAGCAGCTCCGGGACACTTAATGAAAAACTGTTTTTT. Variable domain in full (rest from reference TRBV7-9 and TRBJ1-4): DTGVSQNPRHKITKRGQNVTFRCDPISEHNRLYWYRQTLGQGPEFLTYFQNEAQLEKSRLLSDRFSAERPKGSFSTLEIQRTEQGDSAMYLCASSSGTLNEKLFFGSGTQLSVL.

This clone is a singleton in its sample. V gene TRBV5-4 combines with J gene TRBJ2-7; possible D gene TRBD1, 5 bases. Germline loops: CDR1 SGHNT, CDR2 YYREEE (reference sequence). This CDR3 is 13 amino acids long. V lost 4 bases, J lost 2 bases, and 10 bases lay in between. The CDR3 coding sequence is TGTGCCAGCAGCCCTGACAGAGCCTACGAGCAGTACTTC. Protein product: CASSPDRAYEQYF.

The rearrangement links TRBV5-1 to TRBJ2-7; tentative D call: TRBD1 (6 bases). The V end was cut by 4 bases, the J end by 2 bases, with 13 bases between. This CDR3 comprises 14 residues. Germline V gene sequence: CDR1 SGHRS, CDR2 YFSETQ. The CDR3 DNA reads as TGCGCCAGCAGCCCGGGACATCCACCCTACGAGCAGTACTTC. This translates into CASSPGHPPYEQYF.

The V gene is TRBV7-2, the J gene TRBJ1-5, with 9 bases fitting TRBD1. The junction had 7 bases not matched to a gene; V was cut back by 6 bases and J by 7 bases. CDR1 and CDR2 from the germline V gene are SGHTA and FQGNSA. The length of the CDR3 is 14 residues. DNA of the CDR3: TGTGCCAGCAGTCACGGACAGGGGCGACAGCCCCAGCATTTT. It yields the protein CASSHGQGRQPQHF.

The chain has TRBV12-5 and TRBJ2-2; 13 bases align to TRBD2. This CDR3 has 17 residues. V gave up 5 bases and J gave up 1 base; unmatched junction bases: 4. Germline values: CDR1 LGHNT, CDR2 FRNRAP. In DNA form, the CDR3 reads TGTGCTAGTGGTCTGCGGACTAGCGGGGGGAACACCGGGGAGCTGTTTTTT. Translated, it gives CASGLRTSGGNTGELFF.

The chain has TRBV12-3 or TRBV12-4 and TRBJ1-1; D ambiguous. The V end was cut by 3 bases, the J end by 7 bases, with 9 bases between. The CDR3 runs 12 residues. DNA for the CDR3: TGTGCCAGCAGTTTTCCACCGGGTGAAGCTTTCTTT. Translated, it gives CASSFPPGEAFF.

The J gene is TRBJ1-3, the V gene TRBV5-1; unclear D gene. The CDR3 covers 15 residues. Trimming took 0 bases from V and 0 from J, leaving 7 bases between them. Looked up from germline, CDR1 is SGHRS and CDR2 is YFSETQ. CDR3 amino acids: CASSLVAGSGNTIYF. For the CDR3, the DNA is TGCGCCAGCAGCTTGGTTGCAGGCTCTGGAAACACCATATATTTT. Full variable domain (outside the CDR3, taken from reference TRBV5-1 and TRBJ1-3): KAGVTQTPRYLIKTRGQQVTLSCSPISGHRSVSWYQQTPGQGLQFLFEYFSETQRNKGNFPGRFSGRQFSNSRSEMNVSTLELGDSALYLCASSLVAGSGNTIYFGEGSWLTVV.

This clone was seen only once. The CDR3, as DNA: TGTGCCAGCAGTGACCGCAGGGGCTACACCTTC. This encodes CASSDRRGYTF. The gene calls are TRBV2 and TRBJ1-2; D uncertain. The germline V and J ends were trimmed by 3 bases and 8 bases, with 7 bases remaining between them. CDR1 and CDR2 from the germline V gene are SNHLY and FYNNEI. The CDR3 extends over 11 amino acids.

The chain carries TRBV5-1 and TRBJ2-5; perhaps TRBD1 as D (6 bases). The germline gives CDR1 SGHRS, CDR2 YFSETQ. V dropped 0 bases and J dropped 8 bases, with 17 bases sitting between them. The CDR3 runs 15 residues. The CDR3 region has the DNA TGCGCCAGCAGCTTGGCTGGGGGCCTTAGAGGTACCCAGTACTTC. Encoded protein: CASSLAGGLRGTQYF. Supplemented by reference TRBV5-1 and TRBJ2-5, the full variable domain reads KAGVTQTPRYLIKTRGQQVTLSCSPISGHRSVSWYQQTPGQGLQFLFEYFSETQRNKGNFPGRFSGRQFSNSRSEMNVSTLELGDSALYLCASSLAGGLRGTQYFGPGTRLLVL.

The chain links TRBV13 to TRBJ2-3; TRBD2 is a possible D gene (6 bases). V was cut by 4 bases and J by 2 bases, with 16 bases left in between. The CDR3 runs 16 residues. The germline V gene encodes CDR1 PRHDT and CDR2 FYEKMQ (reference sequence). The CDR3 DNA is TGTGCCAGCAGCTCTTATTTTAGCGGTTACACAGATACGCAGTATTTT. This encodes CASSSYFSGYTDTQYF.

This clone was counted between two and nine times. The genes are TRBV2 and TRBJ1-2; 7 bases match TRBD1. CDR3 length: 15 residues. Germline V gives CDR1 SNHLY, CDR2 FYNNEI. V was pared by 4 bases and J by 4 bases, with 9 bases of the junction left unmatched. The DNA of the CDR3 is TGTGCCAGCAGTGTCCGCCTCACAGGGGTCTATGGCTACACCTTC. It is translated as CASSVRLTGVYGYTF.

The CDR3 loop is CASRGTGYSETQYF. Here the CDR3 DNA reads TGTGCCAGCAGGGGGACAGGGTATTCGGAGACCCAGTACTTC. This chain links TRBV2 with TRBJ2-5, with 9 bases fitting TRBD1. Germline CDR1 and CDR2: SNHLY and FYNNEI. With 6 bases clipped from V and 5 bases from J, the junction kept 7 bases outside the gene matches. The CDR3 sequence is 14 residues long.

The chain recombines TRBV7-9 with TRBJ2-5, with 14 bases identical to TRBD2. Looked up from germline, CDR1 is SEHNR and CDR2 is FQNEAQ (reference sequence). V gave up 5 bases and J gave up 4 bases; unmatched junction bases: 9. The CDR3 is 17 residues long. The CDR3 bases are TGTGCCAGCAGCGGCCGACTAGCGGGAGGGCCGGGAGAGACCCAGTACTTC. This gives the protein CASSGRLAGGPGETQYF. Together with reference TRBV7-9 and TRBJ2-5, the CDR3 gives the full variable domain: DTGVSQNPRHKITKRGQNVTFRCDPISEHNRLYWYRQTLGQGPEFLTYFQNEAQLEKSRLLSDRFSAERPKGSFSTLEIQRTEQGDSAMYLCASSGRLAGGPGETQYFGPGTRLLVL.

This chain links TRBV20-1 with TRBJ2-7; possible D gene TRBD1, 5 bases. V was shortened by 3 bases and J by 5 bases, with 11 bases between the two germline ends. Germline loops: CDR1 DFQATT, CDR2 SNEGSKA (reference sequence). CDR3 length equals 12 residues. The CDR3 here is CSASSRADEQYF. The DNA of the CDR3 is TGCAGTGCTAGTTCCAGGGCCGACGAGCAGTACTTC.